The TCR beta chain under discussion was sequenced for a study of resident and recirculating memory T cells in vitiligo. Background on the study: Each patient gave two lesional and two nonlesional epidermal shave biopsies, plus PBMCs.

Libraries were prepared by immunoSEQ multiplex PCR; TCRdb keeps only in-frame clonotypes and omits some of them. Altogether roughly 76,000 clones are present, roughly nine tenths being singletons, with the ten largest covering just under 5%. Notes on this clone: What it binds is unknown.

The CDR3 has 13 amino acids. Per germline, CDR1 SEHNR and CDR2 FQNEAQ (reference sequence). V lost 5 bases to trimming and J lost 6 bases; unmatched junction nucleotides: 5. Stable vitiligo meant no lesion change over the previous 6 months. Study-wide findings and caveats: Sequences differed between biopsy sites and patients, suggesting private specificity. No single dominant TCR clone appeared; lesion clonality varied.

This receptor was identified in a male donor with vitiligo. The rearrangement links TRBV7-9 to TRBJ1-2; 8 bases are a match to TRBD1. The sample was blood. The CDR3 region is CASSVPGGHGYTF. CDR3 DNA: TGTGCCAGCAGCGTCCCAGGGGGCCATGGCTACACCTTC.